Described below is a single T cell receptor beta chain sequence and its context. This sample was taken from a study of cytomegalovirus exposure and HLA in healthy donors. Repertoires were generated with immunoSEQ multiplex PCR, while TCRdb's copy carries only in-frame clones and drops some. The sample lists approximately 180,000 clones, about 83% occurring once. V lost 4 bases and J 4 bases, leaving 14 bases between the germline ends. CDR1 SGHRS and CDR2 YFSETQ come from the germline V gene. CDR3 length: 15 amino acids. The clonotype was recovered from a woman aged 18-29 years in good health and CMV-seronegative. Sequencing used PBMCs. This sequence joins TRBV5-1 and TRBJ2-2, with TRBD1 as a possible D gene (5 bases). The CDR3 DNA follows: TGCGCCAGCAGCCCCGGACACGAAGGCACCGGGGAGCTGTTTTTT. Protein product: CASSPGHEGTGELFF.